This note documents a single TCR beta chain sequence. The target antigen is unknown. Noted time point: persistent/refractory GD, antithyroid drugs over 5 years with positive TRAb. PBMC-derived RNA was used for the TCR library. The data were taken from a study of regulatory T cells in long-lasting Graves disease. CDR3 length: 10 amino acids. Germline V gene sequence: CDR1 SQVTM, CDR2 ANQGSEA. Trimming left V 6 bases short and J 5 bases short, with 7 bases between. Building the TCR beta libraries relied on iRepertoire HTBI primers, and CDR3 regions underwent Arm-PCR. TCRdb re-called the multiplex PCR reads through MiXCR, storing one row per CDR3 protein. Seen here are some 470,000 distinct CDR3 sequences, 20% to 25% observed once, and the top ten hold roughly 7.7%. Study-level findings and limits: Analyses excluded thyroid tissue, covering peripheral blood alone.

Sequencing was performed on peripheral blood mononuclear cells (PBMCs), taken when the disease was refractory, from a patient treated with antithyroid drugs. This chain links TRBV29-1 with TRBJ2-5; D gene uncertain. The origin of this receptor is a female donor with Graves disease. The CDR3 sequence is CSVTWETQYF. The CDR3 DNA sequence: TGCAGCGTGACCTGGGAGACCCAGTACTTC.